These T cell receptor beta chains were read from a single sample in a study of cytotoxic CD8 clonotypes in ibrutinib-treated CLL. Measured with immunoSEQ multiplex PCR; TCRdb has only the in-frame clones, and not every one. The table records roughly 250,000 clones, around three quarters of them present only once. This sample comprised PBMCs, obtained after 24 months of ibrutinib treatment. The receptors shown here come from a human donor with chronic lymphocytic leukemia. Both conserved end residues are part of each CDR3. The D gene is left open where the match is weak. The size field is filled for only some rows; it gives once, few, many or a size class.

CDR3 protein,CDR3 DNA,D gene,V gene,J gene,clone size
CASSLSSGGSETQYF,TGTGCCAGCAGCCTCTCCTCTGGCGGGAGTGAGACCCAGTACTTC,TRBD2,TRBV9,TRBJ2-5,-
CASRQQGPRGPQHF,TGTGCCAGCAGACAACAGGGGCCGCGTGGGCCCCAGCATTTT,TRBD1,TRBV6-5,TRBJ1-5,-
CASSLRGSGNTIYF,TGTGCCAGTAGTCTCCGCGGCTCTGGAAACACCATATATTTT,-,TRBV19,TRBJ1-3,-
CASSMTSGGQETQYF,TGTGCCAGTAGTATGACTAGCGGGGGACAAGAGACCCAGTACTTC,TRBD2,TRBV19,TRBJ2-5,-
CASTRMGSSRETQYF,TGTGCCAGCACTCGAATGGGCTCTAGCCGGGAGACCCAGTACTTC,-,TRBV2,TRBJ2-5,-
CASSLEQGRDEQYF,TGTGCCAGCAGCTTAGAACAGGGAAGGGACGAGCAGTACTTC,-,TRBV13,TRBJ2-7,few
CAMGHPSPYEQYF,TGTGCCATGGGACACCCATCACCCTACGAGCAGTACTTC,-,TRBV2,TRBJ2-7,-
CASSFRDRGSTEAFF,TGTGCCAGCAGCTTCCGGGACAGGGGAAGCACTGAAGCTTTCTTT,TRBD1,TRBV7-3,TRBJ1-1,-
CASSFPGGNEQFF,TGTGCCAGCAGTTTCCCAGGGGGCAATGAGCAGTTCTTC,TRBD1,TRBV6-6,TRBJ2-1,-
CASSPQTTNEKLFF,TGTGCCAGCAGCCCCCAGACAACTAATGAAAAACTGTTTTTT,-,TRBV14,TRBJ1-4,-
CASSYSYEQYF,TGTGCCAGCAGTTATTCTTACGAGCAGTACTTC,-,TRBV2,TRBJ2-7,-
CASSNKRQQSRANVLTF,TGCGCCAGCAGTAACAAGCGGCAACAAAGTCGGGCCAACGTCCTGACTTTC,-,TRBV23-1,TRBJ2-6,-
CASSLGGYNQPQHF,TGTGCCAGCAGCTTAGGGGGGTACAATCAGCCCCAGCATTTT,-,TRBV7-9,TRBJ1-5,many
CASSYWTSNLETQYF,TGTGCCAGCAGTTACTGGACTAGCAACCTAGAGACCCAGTACTTC,TRBD2,TRBV6-5,TRBJ2-5,-
CASSLAGLAGGGFF,TGTGCCAGCAGCTTAGCAGGACTAGCGGGAGGGGGGTTCTTC,TRBD2,TRBV7-2,TRBJ2-1,-
CASSLPGPGSSYEQYF,TGTGCCAGCAGTTTACCCGGCCCAGGGAGCTCCTACGAGCAGTACTTC,-,TRBV25-1,TRBJ2-7,-
CASSPTGNTGELFF,TGTGCCAGCAGTCCTACAGGGAACACCGGGGAGCTGTTTTTT,-,TRBV6-5,TRBJ2-2,-
CASSFSSSYEQYF,TGTGCCAGCAGTTTTTCCTCCTCCTACGAGCAGTACTTC,-,TRBV28,TRBJ2-7,-
CATGPPYEQYF,TGTGCCACAGGTCCGCCGTACGAGCAGTACTTC,-,TRBV27,TRBJ2-7,few
CASSLVYREETQYF,TGTGCCAGCAGCTTAGTGTACAGGGAAGAGACCCAGTACTTC,-,TRBV11-2,TRBJ2-5,once
CASSYTGTRREETQYF,TGTGCCAGCAGTTACACCGGGACTCGCCGGGAGGAGACCCAGTACTTC,-,TRBV6-5,TRBJ2-5,-
CASSYALGVNYGYTF,TGTGCCAGCAGTTACGCTCTGGGGGTGAACTATGGCTACACCTTC,-,TRBV6-5,TRBJ1-2,-
CASSQGSGNEQFF,TGCGCCAGCAGCCAAGGTTCGGGCAATGAGCAGTTCTTC,-,TRBV4-1,TRBJ2-1,-
CASSVAGFGGTGELFF,TGTGCCAGCAGCGTAGCGGGTTTCGGAGGGACCGGGGAGCTGTTTTTT,-,TRBV9,TRBJ2-2,-
CATSSQGGYYGYTF,TGTGCCACCAGCTCCCAAGGGGGTTACTATGGCTACACCTTC,-,TRBV15,TRBJ1-2,-
CASSFPQGKNIQYF,TGTGCCAGCAGCTTCCCACAGGGGAAGAACATTCAGTACTTC,TRBD1,TRBV7-9,TRBJ2-4,few
CAISESSVGSQETQYF,TGTGCCATCAGTGAGTCCTCGGTAGGGAGCCAAGAGACCCAGTACTTC,-,TRBV10-3,TRBJ2-5,-
CASSKSHRGNYGYTF,TGTGCCAGCAGCAAAAGCCACAGGGGGAACTATGGCTACACCTTC,TRBD1,TRBV27,TRBJ1-2,few
CASSLNGRGTDTQYF,TGTGCCAGCAGCTTAAACGGGAGAGGCACAGATACGCAGTATTTT,-,TRBV7-3,TRBJ2-3,few
CASSLAFGVSGNTIYF,TGTGCCAGCAGCTTAGCATTCGGCGTCTCTGGAAACACCATATATTTT,-,TRBV7-6,TRBJ1-3,few
CASSRTGGGFGTDTQYF,TGTGCCAGCAGCCGGACAGGAGGGGGTTTTGGCACAGATACGCAGTATTTT,-,TRBV7-3,TRBJ2-3,few
CASSSDLNTEAFF,TGTGCCAGCTCATCGGACTTAAACACTGAAGCTTTCTTT,-,TRBV18,TRBJ1-1,-
CASSVAPRTGIGYTF,TGTGCCAGCAGCGTAGCCCCGAGGACAGGGATTGGCTACACCTTC,TRBD1,TRBV9,TRBJ1-2,-
CASSQYFVLGGVHRYF,TGTGCCAGCAGCCAATACTTCGTCCTAGGGGGGGTCCATAGGTACTTC,-,TRBV7-4,TRBJ2-5,once
CASTKGGSNQPQHF,TGTGCCAGCACCAAAGGTGGTAGCAATCAGCCCCAGCATTTT,-,TRBV13,TRBJ1-5,-
CASRGGRSNQPQHF,TGTGCCAGTAGAGGGGGTAGAAGCAATCAGCCCCAGCATTTT,-,TRBV19,TRBJ1-5,-
CASSPGSFYEQYF,TGTGCCAGCTCACCGGGATCCTTCTACGAGCAGTACTTC,-,TRBV18,TRBJ2-7,once
CASSYLGDTQYF,TGTGCCAGCAGTTATCTCGGGGATACGCAGTATTTT,-,TRBV6-5,TRBJ2-3,few
CASSPSPGLEGLYEQYF,TGTGCCAGCAGTCCAAGTCCCGGGCTAGAAGGGCTCTACGAGCAGTACTTC,-,TRBV28,TRBJ2-7,-
CASSLEGGLEQYF,TGTGCCAGCAGTTTGGAAGGAGGGCTCGAGCAGTACTTC,-,TRBV28,TRBJ2-7,-
CSVGGGYGYTF,TGCAGCGTTGGGGGTGGTTACGGCTACACCTTC,-,TRBV29-1,TRBJ1-2,few
CASGKQGARGYTF,TGTGCCAGCGGAAAACAGGGGGCGCGCGGCTACACCTTC,TRBD1,TRBV28,TRBJ1-2,-
CASSPLTSGRRDEQFF,TGTGCCAGCAGCCCCCTAACTAGCGGGAGACGGGATGAGCAGTTCTTC,TRBD2,TRBV7-3,TRBJ2-1,-
CASSKDMTNTEAFF,TGCGCCAGCAGTAAGGACATGACGAACACTGAAGCTTTCTTT,-,TRBV10-1,TRBJ1-1,-
CSARPYETQYF,TGCAGTGCTAGGCCCTATGAGACCCAGTACTTC,-,TRBV20-1,TRBJ2-5,-
CASSPRGGGDQETQYF,TGTGCCAGCAGCCCCCGAGGAGGGGGGGATCAAGAGACCCAGTACTTC,-,TRBV11-3,TRBJ2-5,-
CASSPGTSGSLETQYF,TGCGCCAGCAGCCCCGGGACTAGCGGGAGTCTAGAGACCCAGTACTTC,TRBD2,TRBV4-1,TRBJ2-5,-
CASRQKTEAFF,TGTGCCAGCAGGCAGAAAACTGAAGCTTTCTTT,-,TRBV27,TRBJ1-1,-